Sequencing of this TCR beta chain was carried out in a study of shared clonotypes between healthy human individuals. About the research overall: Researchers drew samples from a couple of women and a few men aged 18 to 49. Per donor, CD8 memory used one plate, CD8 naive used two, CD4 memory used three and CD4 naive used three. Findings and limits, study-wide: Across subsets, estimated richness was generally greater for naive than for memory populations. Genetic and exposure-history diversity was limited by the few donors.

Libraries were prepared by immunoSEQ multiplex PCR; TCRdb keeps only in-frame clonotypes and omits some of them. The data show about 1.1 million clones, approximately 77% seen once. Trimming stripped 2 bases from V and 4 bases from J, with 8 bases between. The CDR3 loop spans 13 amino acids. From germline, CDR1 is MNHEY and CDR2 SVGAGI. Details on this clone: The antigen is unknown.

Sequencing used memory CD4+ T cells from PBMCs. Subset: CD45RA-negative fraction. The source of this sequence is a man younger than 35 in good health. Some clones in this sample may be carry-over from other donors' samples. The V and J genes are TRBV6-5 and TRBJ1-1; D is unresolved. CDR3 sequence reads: CASSYLVGTEAFF. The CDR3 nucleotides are TGTGCCAGCAGTTACCTTGTAGGCACTGAAGCTTTCTTT.